This T cell receptor (beta chain) was recovered during a study of response to subunit inactivated influenza vaccine. V was pared by 9 bases and J by 1 base, with 15 bases between. CDR3 length equals 14 residues. The germline V gene encodes CDR1 MNHNS and CDR2 SASEGT. MiXCR was run by TCRdb on the RT-PCR reads, yielding one entry per CDR3 protein. The data show under 850,000 distinct CDR3 sequences, with around 18% seen just once and approximately 10% held by the top ten. This material consisted of PBMCs from blood, taken about 5 days after vaccination. The source is a middle-aged man who received an inactivated influenza vaccine. The J gene is TRBJ1-1, the V gene TRBV6-1, with D possibly matching TRBD1 (5 bases). The CDR3 sequence is CASRRGSTNTEAFF. As DNA, the CDR3 is TGTGCCAGTCGACGGGGGAGCACGAACACTGAAGCTTTCTTT.